This TCR beta chain was identified during a study of blood T cell repertoires in COVID-19. Study overall: COVID-19 samples from acute and convalescent phases originated in the United States, Italy and Spain.

The cohort comprised adults aged 18 to 89 years residing in approximately 25 US areas. Cohort allocation depended upon clinical history that participants reported. Contact with a PCR-confirmed or clinician-diagnosed COVID-19 case occurred within 2 weeks of entry. Sequencing used immunoSEQ multiplex PCR; TCRdb keeps in-frame clones, though not all of them. The sample yields hundreds of thousands of clones, approximately 82% seen once. This CDR3 contains 14 residues. Germline V gene sequence: CDR1 SGHRS, CDR2 YFSETQ. V was pared by 0 bases and J by 6 bases, with 3 bases of the junction left unmatched. Material: PBMCs or T cells enriched from blood (not recorded which). This receptor was obtained from a man aged 35-49 years who had been exposed to COVID-19. The chain uses TRBV5-1 and TRBJ1-5; 7 bases agree with TRBD1. The CDR3 sequence: CASSLEGQTQPQHF. CDR3 nucleotides: TGCGCCAGCAGCTTGGAGGGACAGACTCAGCCCCAGCATTTT.